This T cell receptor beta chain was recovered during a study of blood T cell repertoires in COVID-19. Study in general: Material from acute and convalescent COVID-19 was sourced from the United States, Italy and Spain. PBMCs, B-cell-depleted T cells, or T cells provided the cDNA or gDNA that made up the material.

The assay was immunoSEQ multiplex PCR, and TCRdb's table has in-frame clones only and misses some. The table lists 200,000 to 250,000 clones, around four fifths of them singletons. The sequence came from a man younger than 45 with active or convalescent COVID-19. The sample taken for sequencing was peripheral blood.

This CDR3 is CASSSSGGEKLFF. CDR3 in DNA: TGTGCCAGTAGTTCATCAGGGGGTGAAAAACTGTTTTTT. The genes are TRBV19 and TRBJ1-4; TRBD1 matches 7 bases. The CDR3 covers 13 residues. Germline CDR1 is LNHDA and CDR2 is SQIVND (reference sequence). Trimming removed 5 bases from V and 7 bases from J; junction bases left unmatched: 4.